This entry describes one T cell receptor (beta chain). The antigen remains undetermined. The source of the sample is a study of T cell repertoires in cytomegalovirus infection. On the study more broadly: From public TCR beta signatures came an indication of both CMV infection and matching HLA type. Findings and limits, study-wide: The ex vivo response was dominated by HLA-C-restricted CMV-specific TCR beta clonotypes.

TCRdb ran MiXCR on the reads and lists one entry per CDR3 protein. The sample holds about 110,000 distinct CDR3 sequences, about a tenth seen once. CDR3 length: 13 residues. Per the germline V gene, CDR1 is MNHEY and CDR2 is SVGEGT. V lost 6 bases and J 2 bases, leaving 10 bases between the germline ends. The source of this sequence is a human donor in good health (CMV status not recorded). Some clones in this sample may be carry-over from other donors' samples. The chain recombines TRBV6-2 or TRBV6-3 with TRBJ1-2; no definite D call. The sample comprised PBMCs, sequenced either directly or after in vitro stimulation (not recorded which). The DNA of the CDR3 is TGTGCCAGCAGCCCCGCAGTCAACTATGGCTACACCTTC. It translates to CASSPAVNYGYTF.